Below, one T cell receptor (beta chain) is given with its context. Both 60 Vbeta primers and 13 Jbeta primers went into the PCR. The protocol was immunoSEQ multiplex PCR, while the TCRdb copy is restricted to in-frame clones and leaves out a portion. The table has roughly 200,000 clones, around 70% seen once. The data stem from a study of cytomegalovirus exposure and HLA in healthy donors. Trimming took 6 bases from V and 7 from J; bases not matched to a gene: 6. The CDR3 loop spans 14 amino acids. Germline CDR1 and CDR2: MNHNS and SASEGT. The chain has TRBV6-1 and TRBJ1-4; 9 bases match TRBD1. The sequenced sample consisted of PBMCs. The clonotype originates from a man in his forties in good health and CMV-seropositive. As DNA, the CDR3 is TGTGCCAGCAGCTCGGACAGGGGAGGTGAAAAACTGTTTTTT. It specifies CASSSDRGGEKLFF.